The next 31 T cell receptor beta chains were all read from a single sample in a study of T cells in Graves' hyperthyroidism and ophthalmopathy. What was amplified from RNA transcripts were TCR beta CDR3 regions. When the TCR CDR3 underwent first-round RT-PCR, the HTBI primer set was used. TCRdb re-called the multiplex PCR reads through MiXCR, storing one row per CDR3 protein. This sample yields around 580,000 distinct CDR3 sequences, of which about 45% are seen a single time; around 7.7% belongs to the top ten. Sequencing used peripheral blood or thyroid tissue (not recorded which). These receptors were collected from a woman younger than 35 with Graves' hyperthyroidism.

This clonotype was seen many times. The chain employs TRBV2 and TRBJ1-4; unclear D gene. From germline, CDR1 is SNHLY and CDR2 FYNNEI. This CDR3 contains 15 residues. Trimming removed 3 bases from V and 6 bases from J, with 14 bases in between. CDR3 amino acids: CASSDNGREYEKLFF. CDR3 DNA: TGTGCCAGCAGTGATAACGGGAGAGAGTATGAAAAACTGTTTTTT. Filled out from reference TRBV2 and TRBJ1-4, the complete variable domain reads EPEVTQTPSHQVTQMGQEVILRCVPISNHLYFYWYRQILGQKVEFLVSFYNNEISEKSEIFDDQFSVERPDGSNFTLKIRSTKLEDSAMYFCASSDNGREYEKLFFGSGTQLSVL.

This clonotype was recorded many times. The CDR3 loop is CASSRTLDGTNYGYTF. The CDR3 DNA reads TGTGCCAGCAGCCGTACCCTGGACGGGACTAACTATGGCTACACCTTC. The J gene is TRBJ1-2, the V gene TRBV7-9; no clear D gene. V was trimmed by 5 bases and J by 0 bases, leaving 16 bases between them. This CDR3 comprises 16 residues. Per the germline V gene, CDR1 is SEHNR and CDR2 is FQNEAQ (reference sequence).

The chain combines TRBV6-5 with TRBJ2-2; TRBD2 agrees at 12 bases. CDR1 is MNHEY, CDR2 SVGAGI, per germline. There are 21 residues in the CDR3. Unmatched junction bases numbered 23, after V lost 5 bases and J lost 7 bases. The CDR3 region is CASSPTGLAGRKGPSSGELFF. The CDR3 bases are TGTGCCAGCAGTCCGACCGGACTAGCGGGACGTAAGGGCCCTTCCAGCGGGGAGCTGTTTTTT.

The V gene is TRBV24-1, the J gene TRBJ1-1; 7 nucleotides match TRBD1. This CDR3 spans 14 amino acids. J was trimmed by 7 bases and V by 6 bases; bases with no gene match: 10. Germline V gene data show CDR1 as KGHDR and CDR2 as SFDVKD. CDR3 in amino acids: CATSHSGTAYEAFF. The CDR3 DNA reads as TGTGCCACCAGTCATAGTGGGACAGCATATGAAGCTTTCTTT.

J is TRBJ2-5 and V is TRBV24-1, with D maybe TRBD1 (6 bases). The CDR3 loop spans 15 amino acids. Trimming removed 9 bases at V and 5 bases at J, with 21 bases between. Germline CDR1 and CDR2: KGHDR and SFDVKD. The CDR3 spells CATPPRTERDETQYF. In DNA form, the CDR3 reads TGTGCCACCCCTCCTAGGACAGAGAGGGATGAGACCCAGTACTTC.

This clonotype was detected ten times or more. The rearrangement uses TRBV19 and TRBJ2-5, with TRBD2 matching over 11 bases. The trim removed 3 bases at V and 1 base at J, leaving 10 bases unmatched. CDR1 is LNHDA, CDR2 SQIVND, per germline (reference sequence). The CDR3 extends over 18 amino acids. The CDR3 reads CASSIRGTSGNRQETQYF. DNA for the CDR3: TGTGCCAGTAGTATCCGGGGGACTAGCGGCAACCGCCAAGAGACCCAGTACTTC.

CDR3 region: CASSFDRAGKLFF. CDR3 DNA: TGCGCCAGCAGCTTTGACAGGGCTGGAAAACTGTTTTTT. The chain links TRBV5-1 to TRBJ1-4; 7 nucleotides align to TRBD1. The V gene's germline CDR1 is SGHRS and CDR2 YFSETQ. This CDR3 spans 13 amino acids. The junction had 5 bases not matched to a gene; V was cut back by 2 bases and J by 10 bases. Supplemented by reference TRBV5-1 and TRBJ1-4, the full variable domain reads KAGVTQTPRYLIKTRGQQVTLSCSPISGHRSVSWYQQTPGQGLQFLFEYFSETQRNKGNFPGRFSGRQFSNSRSEMNVSTLELGDSALYLCASSFDRAGKLFFGSGTQLSVL.

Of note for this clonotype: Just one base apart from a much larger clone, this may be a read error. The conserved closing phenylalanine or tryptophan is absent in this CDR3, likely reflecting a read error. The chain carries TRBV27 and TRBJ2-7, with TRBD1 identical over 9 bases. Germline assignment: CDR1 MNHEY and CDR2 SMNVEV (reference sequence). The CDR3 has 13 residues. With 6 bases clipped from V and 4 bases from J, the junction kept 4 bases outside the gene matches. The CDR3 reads CASRGQGGYEQYL. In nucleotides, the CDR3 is TGTGCCAGCAGGGGACAGGGCGGGTACGAGCAGTACCTC.

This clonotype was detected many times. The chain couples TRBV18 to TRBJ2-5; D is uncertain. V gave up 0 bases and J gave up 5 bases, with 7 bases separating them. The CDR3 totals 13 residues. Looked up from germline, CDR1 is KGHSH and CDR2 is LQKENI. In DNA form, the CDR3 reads TGTGCCAGCTCACCACCTTCAAAGGAGACCCAGTACTTC. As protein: CASSPPSKETQYF.

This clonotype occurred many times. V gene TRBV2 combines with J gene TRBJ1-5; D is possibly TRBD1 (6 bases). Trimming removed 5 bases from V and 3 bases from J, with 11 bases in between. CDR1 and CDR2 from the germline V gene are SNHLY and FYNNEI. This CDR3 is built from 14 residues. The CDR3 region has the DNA TGTGCCAGCAGTAGAAGGGGGGTCAATCAGCCCCAGCATTTT. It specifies CASSRRGVNQPQHF. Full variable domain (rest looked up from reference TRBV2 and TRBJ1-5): EPEVTQTPSHQVTQMGQEVILRCVPISNHLYFYWYRQILGQKVEFLVSFYNNEISEKSEIFDDQFSVERPDGSNFTLKIRSTKLEDSAMYFCASSRRGVNQPQHFGDGTRLSIL.

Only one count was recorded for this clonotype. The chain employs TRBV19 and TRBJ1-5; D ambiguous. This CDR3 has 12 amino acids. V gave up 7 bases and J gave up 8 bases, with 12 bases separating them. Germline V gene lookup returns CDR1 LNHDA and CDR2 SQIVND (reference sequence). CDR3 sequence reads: CASNGPLEPQHF. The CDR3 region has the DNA TGTGCCAGTAATGGGCCGTTGGAGCCCCAGCATTTT.

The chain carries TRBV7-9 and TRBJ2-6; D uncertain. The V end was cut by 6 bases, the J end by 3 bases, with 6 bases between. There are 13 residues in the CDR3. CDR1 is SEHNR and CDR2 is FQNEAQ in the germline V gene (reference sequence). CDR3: CASSNGGANVLTF. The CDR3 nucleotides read TGTGCCAGCAGTAATGGTGGGGCCAACGTCCTGACTTTC.

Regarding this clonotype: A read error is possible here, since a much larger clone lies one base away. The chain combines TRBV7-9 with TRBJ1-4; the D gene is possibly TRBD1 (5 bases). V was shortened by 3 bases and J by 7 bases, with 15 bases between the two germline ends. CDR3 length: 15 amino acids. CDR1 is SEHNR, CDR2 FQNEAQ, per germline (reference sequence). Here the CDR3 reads CASSLAAARGEKLFF. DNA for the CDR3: TGTGCCAGCAGCTTGGCAGCGGCGAGGGGTGAAAAACTGTTTTTT.

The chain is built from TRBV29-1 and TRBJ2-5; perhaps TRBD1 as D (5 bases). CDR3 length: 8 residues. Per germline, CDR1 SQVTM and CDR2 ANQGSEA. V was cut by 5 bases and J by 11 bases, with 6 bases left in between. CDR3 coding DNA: TGCAGCGTTCAGGGACAGTACTTC. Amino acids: CSVQGQYF. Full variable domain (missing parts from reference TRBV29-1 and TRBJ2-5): SAVISQKPSRDICQRGTSLTIQCQVDSQVTMMFWYRQQPGQSLTLIATANQGSEATYESGFVIDKFPISRPNLTFSTLTVSNMSPEDSSIYLCSVQGQYFGPGTRLLVL.

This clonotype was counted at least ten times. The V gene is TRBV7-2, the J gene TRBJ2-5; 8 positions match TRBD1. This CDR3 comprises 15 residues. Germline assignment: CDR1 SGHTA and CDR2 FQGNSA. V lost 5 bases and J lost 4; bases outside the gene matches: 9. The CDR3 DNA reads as TGTGCCAGCAGCCCCCCAGCAGGGGGCCCAGAGACCCAGTACTTC. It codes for CASSPPAGGPETQYF.

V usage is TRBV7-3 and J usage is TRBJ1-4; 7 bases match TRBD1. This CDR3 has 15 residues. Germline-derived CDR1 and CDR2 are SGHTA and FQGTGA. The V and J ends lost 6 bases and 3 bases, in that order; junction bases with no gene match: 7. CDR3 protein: CASSFSGGSNEKLFF. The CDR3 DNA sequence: TGTGCCAGCAGTTTCTCAGGGGGTTCTAATGAAAAACTGTTTTTT.

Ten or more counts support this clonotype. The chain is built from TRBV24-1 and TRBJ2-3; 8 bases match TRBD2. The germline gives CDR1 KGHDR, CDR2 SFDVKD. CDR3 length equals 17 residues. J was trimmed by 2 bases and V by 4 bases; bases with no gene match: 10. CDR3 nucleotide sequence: TGTGCCACCAGTGAATTTAGCGGGGTCGAGCCCACAGATACGCAGTATTTT. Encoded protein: CATSEFSGVEPTDTQYF.

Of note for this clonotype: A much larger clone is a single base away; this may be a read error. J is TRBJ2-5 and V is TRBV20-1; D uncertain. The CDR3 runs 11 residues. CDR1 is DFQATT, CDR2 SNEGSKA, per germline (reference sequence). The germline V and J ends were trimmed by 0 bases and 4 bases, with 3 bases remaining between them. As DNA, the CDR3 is TGCAGTGCTAGAGATATAGAGACCCAGTACTTC. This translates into CSARDIETQYF.

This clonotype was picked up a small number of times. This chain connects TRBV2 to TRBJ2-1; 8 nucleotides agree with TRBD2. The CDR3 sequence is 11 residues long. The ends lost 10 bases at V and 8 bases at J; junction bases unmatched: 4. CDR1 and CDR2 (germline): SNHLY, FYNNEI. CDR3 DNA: TGTGCCACCCGGGGGGGTCATGAGCAGTTCTTC. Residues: CATRGGHEQFF.

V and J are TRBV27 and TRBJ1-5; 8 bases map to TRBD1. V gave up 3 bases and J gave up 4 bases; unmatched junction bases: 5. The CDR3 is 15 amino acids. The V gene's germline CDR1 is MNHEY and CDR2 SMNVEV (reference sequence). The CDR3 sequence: CASSFRGLLNQPQHF. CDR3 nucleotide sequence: TGTGCCAGCAGTTTCAGGGGGCTCTTGAATCAGCCCCAGCATTTT.

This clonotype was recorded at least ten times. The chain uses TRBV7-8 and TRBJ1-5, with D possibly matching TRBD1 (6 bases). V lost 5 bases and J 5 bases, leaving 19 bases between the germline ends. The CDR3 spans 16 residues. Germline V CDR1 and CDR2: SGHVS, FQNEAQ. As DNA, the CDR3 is TGTGCCAGCAGCACATTTCAGGGGCGGAGGGATCAGCCCCAGCATTTT. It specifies CASSTFQGRRDQPQHF.

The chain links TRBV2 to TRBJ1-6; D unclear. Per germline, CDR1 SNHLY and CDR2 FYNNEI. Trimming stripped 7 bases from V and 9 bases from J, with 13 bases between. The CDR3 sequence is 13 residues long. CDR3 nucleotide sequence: TGTGCCAGCACAGATCGGGGTGTTTCACCCCTCCACTTT. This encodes CASTDRGVSPLHF.

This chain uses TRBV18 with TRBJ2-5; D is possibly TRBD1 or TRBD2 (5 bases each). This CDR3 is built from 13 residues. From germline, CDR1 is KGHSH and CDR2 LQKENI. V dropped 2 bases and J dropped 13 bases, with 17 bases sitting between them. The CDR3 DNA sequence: TGTGCCAGCTCACCAGGGACCTGGAGAGAGCGGTACTTC. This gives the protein CASSPGTWRERYF.

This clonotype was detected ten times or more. CDR3 residues: CAARGGPNQPQHF. DNA for the CDR3: TGTGCCGCCCGGGGAGGGCCCAATCAGCCCCAGCATTTT. The chain combines TRBV6-1 with TRBJ1-5; no clear D. This CDR3 comprises 13 residues. Per the germline V gene, CDR1 is MNHNS and CDR2 is SASEGT. V lost 11 bases and J 3 bases, leaving 14 bases between the germline ends.

The CDR3: CSALSTSGRTDTQYF. CDR3 in DNA: TGCAGTGCTCTCTCGACTAGCGGGAGGACAGATACGCAGTATTTT. This rearrangement joins TRBV20-1 to TRBJ2-3; 13 positions match TRBD2. The CDR3 is 15 residues long. V lost 5 bases, J lost 3 bases, and 5 bases stayed unmatched. Germline CDR1 DFQATT, CDR2 SNEGSKA (reference sequence).

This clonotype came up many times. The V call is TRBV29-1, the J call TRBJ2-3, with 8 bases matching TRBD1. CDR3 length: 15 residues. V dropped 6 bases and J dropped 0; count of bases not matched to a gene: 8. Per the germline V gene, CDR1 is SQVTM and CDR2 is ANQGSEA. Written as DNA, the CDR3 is TGCAGCGTGGCAGGACAGGGAGGAAGCACAGATACGCAGTATTTT. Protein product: CSVAGQGGSTDTQYF.

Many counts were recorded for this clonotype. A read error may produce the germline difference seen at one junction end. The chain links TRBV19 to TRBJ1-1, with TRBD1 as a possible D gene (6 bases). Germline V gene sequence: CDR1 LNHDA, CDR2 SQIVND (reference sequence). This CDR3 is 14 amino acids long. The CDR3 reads CASSIKQGAPEVFF. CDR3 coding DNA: TGTGCCAGTAGTATAAAACAGGGAGCGCCTGAAGTTTTCTTT.

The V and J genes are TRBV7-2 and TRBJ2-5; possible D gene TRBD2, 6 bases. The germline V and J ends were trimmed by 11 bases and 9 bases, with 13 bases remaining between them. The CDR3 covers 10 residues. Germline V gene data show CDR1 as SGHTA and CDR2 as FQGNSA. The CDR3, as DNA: TGTGCCCATATACGGAGGGCCCAGTACTTC. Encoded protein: CAHIRRAQYF.

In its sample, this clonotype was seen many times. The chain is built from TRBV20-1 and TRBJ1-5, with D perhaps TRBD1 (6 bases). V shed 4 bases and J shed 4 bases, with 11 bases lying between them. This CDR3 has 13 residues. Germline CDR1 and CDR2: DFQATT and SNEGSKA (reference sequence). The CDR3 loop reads CSANTGWNQPQHF. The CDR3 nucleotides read TGCAGTGCTAATACAGGGTGGAATCAGCCCCAGCATTTT.

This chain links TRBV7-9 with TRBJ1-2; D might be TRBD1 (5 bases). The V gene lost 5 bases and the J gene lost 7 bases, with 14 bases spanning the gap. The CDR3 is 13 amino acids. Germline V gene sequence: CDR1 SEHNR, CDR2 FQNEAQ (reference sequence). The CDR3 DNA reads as TGTGCCAGCAGCCCTTGGACACCGGGTGGCTACACCTTC. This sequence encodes CASSPWTPGGYTF.

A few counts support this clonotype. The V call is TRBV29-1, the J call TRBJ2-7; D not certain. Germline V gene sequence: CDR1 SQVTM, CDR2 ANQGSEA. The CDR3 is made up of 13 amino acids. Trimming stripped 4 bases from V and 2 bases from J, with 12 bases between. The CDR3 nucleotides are TGCAGCGTTGTAAGTGCAGCTACCTACGAGCAGTACTTC. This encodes CSVVSAATYEQYF.